The rows below give T cell receptor beta chains drawn from one sample of a study of blood T cell repertoires in COVID-19. The assay was immunoSEQ multiplex PCR, and TCRdb's table has in-frame clones only and misses some. This repertoire shows 75,000 to 95,000 clones, just under 80% found once; its top ten account for approximately 40%. Specimen: peripheral blood. These receptors originate from a man aged 55-75 years with COVID-19, enrolled during active disease. CDR3s include the opening cysteine and the closing phenylalanine or tryptophan. Each record gives: CDR3 length, J gene, clone size, V gene, D gene, CDR3 protein, CDR3 DNA. D genes are given only for firm matches. For some rows the clone size is stated as once, few or many, or as a class when expanded; others skip it.

>12|TRBJ1-1|NA|TRBV19|TRBD1
CASRTGFTEAFF
TGTGCCAGTCGGACAGGGTTCACTGAAGCTTTCTTT
>13|TRBJ1-1|NA|TRBV5-1|NA
CASSFTGYTEAFF
TGCGCCAGCAGCTTTACAGGTTACACTGAAGCTTTCTTT
>15|TRBJ1-5|NA|TRBV7-8|TRBD1
CASSSGTGDSQPQHF
TGTGCCAGCAGCTCCGGGACAGGGGATAGTCAGCCCCAGCATTTT
>14|TRBJ1-6|NA|TRBV5-1|NA
CASSSGQEDSPLHF
TGCGCCAGCAGCTCCGGACAAGAAGATTCACCCCTCCACTTT
>15|TRBJ1-2|NA|TRBV5-1|NA
CASSLGFLQGYGYTF
TGCGCCAGCAGCTTAGGGTTTTTGCAGGGCTATGGCTACACCTTC
>16|TRBJ2-2|NA|TRBV11-1|NA
CASSQMGGLNTGELFF
TGTGCCAGCAGCCAGATGGGGGGACTGAACACCGGGGAGCTGTTTTTT
>13|TRBJ1-1|NA|TRBV19|NA
CASIGVVNTEAFF
TGTGCCAGTATCGGGGTAGTGAACACTGAAGCTTTCTTT
>19|TRBJ2-1|NA|TRBV7-6|TRBD2
CASSLGGSLAGGPSNEQFF
TGTGCCAGCAGCTTGGGGGGGTCACTCGCGGGAGGGCCAAGTAATGAGCAGTTCTTC
>15|TRBJ2-1|NA|TRBV24-1|TRBD2
CATSDGGGGGYEQFF
TGTGCCACCAGTGATGGGGGCGGGGGGGGTTATGAGCAGTTCTTC
>14|TRBJ2-3|once|TRBV6-4|NA
CASSAVGGTDTQYF
TGTGCCAGCAGCGCCGTCGGGGGCACAGATACGCAGTATTTT
>13|TRBJ1-6|once|TRBV12-3/TRBV12-4|NA
CASSFGYNSPLHF
TGTGCCAGCAGTTTCGGTTATAATTCACCCCTCCACTTT
>16|TRBJ2-1|NA|TRBV6-1|TRBD2
CASSESLAGTYNEQFF
TGTGCCAGCAGTGAAAGCCTAGCGGGAACCTACAATGAGCAGTTCTTC
>15|TRBJ2-3|NA|TRBV7-2|TRBD1
CASSSRTGSGDTQYF
TGTGCCAGCAGCTCTAGGACAGGGTCTGGCGATACGCAGTATTTT
>15|TRBJ2-1|NA|TRBV5-1|TRBD2
CASGPGLAIPNEQFF
TGCGCCAGCGGGCCGGGACTAGCGATTCCGAATGAGCAGTTCTTC
>15|TRBJ2-1|NA|TRBV11-3|NA
CASSLIRSTYNEQFF
TGTGCCAGCAGCTTAATCAGAAGTACGTACAATGAGCAGTTCTTC
>13|TRBJ2-1|NA|TRBV7-2|NA
CASSPGFYNEQFF
TGTGCCAGCAGCCCGGGGTTCTACAATGAGCAGTTCTTC
>15|TRBJ2-1|NA|TRBV2|NA
CASRLAAGAHNEQFF
TGTGCCAGCAGACTCGCGGCGGGCGCCCACAATGAGCAGTTCTTC
>16|TRBJ1-1|NA|TRBV4-1|NA
CASSLGLGVMNTEAFF
TGCGCCAGCAGCCTCGGACTTGGGGTCATGAACACTGAAGCTTTCTTT
>14|TRBJ1-1|NA|TRBV6-5|NA
CASSYLTANTEAFF
TGTGCCAGCAGTTACCTGACAGCGAACACTGAAGCTTTCTTT
>16|TRBJ1-1|many|TRBV5-1|TRBD1
CASSSTTTTGLAEAFF
TGCGCCAGCAGCTCCACCACGACGACAGGGTTGGCTGAAGCTTTCTTT
>16|TRBJ2-3|NA|TRBV6-4|TRBD1
CASSDSKAGGIDTQYF
TGTGCCAGCAGTGACTCGAAGGCAGGGGGCATAGATACGCAGTATTTT
>15|TRBJ2-7|NA|TRBV6-2/TRBV6-3|TRBD1
CASSYKDRVSDEQYF
TGTGCCAGCAGTTACAAGGACAGGGTTAGCGACGAGCAGTACTTC
>16|TRBJ1-1|many|TRBV27|TRBD1
CASSPGTVRGNTEAFF
TGTGCCAGCAGTCCCGGGACAGTCCGCGGGAACACTGAAGCTTTCTTT
>17|TRBJ2-1|NA|TRBV6-1|TRBD2
CASSERGREGYYNEQFF
TGTGCCAGCAGTGAAAGGGGTAGGGAGGGATACTACAATGAGCAGTTCTTC
>11|TRBJ2-5|NA|TRBV4-3|NA
CASRRGETQYF
TGCGCCAGCAGGCGTGGAGAGACCCAGTACTTC
>11|TRBJ2-7|few|TRBV24-1|NA
CATSAGSEQYF
TGTGCCACCAGTGCAGGGTCCGAGCAGTACTTC
>13|TRBJ2-5|NA|TRBV5-4|NA
CASSLVRGETQYF
TGTGCCAGCAGCTTGGTGAGGGGGGAGACCCAGTACTTC
>15|TRBJ2-7|NA|TRBV5-4|TRBD2
CASSLSAGALEEQYF
TGTGCCAGCAGCTTGTCGGCGGGAGCCTTGGAAGAGCAGTACTTC
>18|TRBJ2-1|once|TRBV5-1|TRBD1
CASSPGTGAASGDNEQFF
TGCGCCAGCAGCCCTGGGACAGGGGCGGCTAGCGGTGACAATGAGCAGTTCTTC
>14|TRBJ2-5|NA|TRBV9|NA
CASSKSGGTETQYF
TGTGCCAGCAGCAAATCAGGGGGGACAGAGACCCAGTACTTC
>14|TRBJ2-2|few|TRBV3-1/TRBV3-2|TRBD2
CASTQSGAPVELFF
TGTGCCAGCACCCAAAGCGGGGCCCCCGTGGAGCTGTTTTTT
>14|TRBJ1-2|once|TRBV6-5|NA
CASLGQATNYGYTF
TGTGCCAGCCTGGGGCAGGCAACTAACTATGGCTACACCTTC
>14|TRBJ1-5|NA|TRBV27|NA
CASRSAGSNQPQHF
TGTGCCAGCAGGTCGGCAGGTAGCAATCAGCCCCAGCATTTT
>15|TRBJ2-7|few|TRBV5-1|NA
CASSLGTTGNYEQYF
TGCGCCAGCAGCCTGGGAACCACAGGGAACTACGAGCAGTACTTC
>16|TRBJ2-7|NA|TRBV6-2/TRBV6-3|TRBD2
CASSRPTGTSHYEQYF
TGTGCCAGCAGTCGGCCCACCGGGACTAGCCATTACGAGCAGTACTTC
>12|TRBJ1-2|NA|TRBV11-2|NA
CASSSEGNGYTF
TGTGCCAGCAGCTCCGAGGGAAATGGCTACACCTTC
>12|TRBJ2-1|NA|TRBV12-3/TRBV12-4|NA
CASSRTGNEQFF
TGTGCCAGCAGCAGGACTGGCAATGAGCAGTTCTTC
>15|TRBJ1-1|few|TRBV2|NA
CASSEFSYMNTEAFF
TGTGCCAGCAGTGAATTTTCTTACATGAACACTGAAGCTTTCTTT
>15|TRBJ2-7|few|TRBV2|NA
CASSESGRIGGEQYF
TGTGCCAGCAGTGAATCGGGGAGAATCGGGGGCGAGCAGTACTTC
>13|TRBJ1-3|few|TRBV11-2|NA
CASRISSGNTIYF
TGTGCCAGCAGGATCAGCTCTGGAAACACCATATATTTT
>14|TRBJ1-1|few|TRBV2|TRBD1
CASGRTGEDTEAFF
TGTGCCAGCGGTAGGACAGGGGAGGACACTGAAGCTTTCTTT
>12|TRBJ2-7|NA|TRBV10-3|TRBD2
CAIKGGSYEQYF
TGTGCCATCAAAGGCGGGAGTTACGAGCAGTACTTC
>14|TRBJ2-7|few|TRBV30|TRBD1
CAWSWGQGFYEQYF
TGTGCCTGGAGTTGGGGACAGGGGTTCTACGAGCAGTACTTC
>13|TRBJ2-7|NA|TRBV7-3|TRBD1
CASSRDRSYEQYF
TGTGCCAGCAGCCGGGACAGATCCTACGAGCAGTACTTC